One T cell receptor beta chain is described in this entry. At one boundary the junction diverges from the germline segment, which might be a read error. The data were obtained in a study of CD8 T cells in ankylosing spondylitis. CDR3 length equals 13 residues. As the method for making TCR beta libraries, quantitative 5'-RACE with molecular barcodes was used. One entry per CDR3 protein results from TCRdb running MiXCR on the 5' RACE reads. Of 200,000 to 300,000 distinct CDR3 sequences listed, roughly 32% are singletons. Material for sequencing was blood, either unsorted or a sorted T cell fraction (not recorded which). The sequence came from a male donor with ankylosing spondylitis or in good health (not recorded which). J is TRBJ2-5 and V is TRBV12-3 or TRBV12-4; 9 nucleotides match TRBD1. CDR3 DNA sequence: TGTGCCAGCAGTTTTGTGTCTTGGGACAGGGTGCGGTTC. Translated: CASSFVSWDRVRF.